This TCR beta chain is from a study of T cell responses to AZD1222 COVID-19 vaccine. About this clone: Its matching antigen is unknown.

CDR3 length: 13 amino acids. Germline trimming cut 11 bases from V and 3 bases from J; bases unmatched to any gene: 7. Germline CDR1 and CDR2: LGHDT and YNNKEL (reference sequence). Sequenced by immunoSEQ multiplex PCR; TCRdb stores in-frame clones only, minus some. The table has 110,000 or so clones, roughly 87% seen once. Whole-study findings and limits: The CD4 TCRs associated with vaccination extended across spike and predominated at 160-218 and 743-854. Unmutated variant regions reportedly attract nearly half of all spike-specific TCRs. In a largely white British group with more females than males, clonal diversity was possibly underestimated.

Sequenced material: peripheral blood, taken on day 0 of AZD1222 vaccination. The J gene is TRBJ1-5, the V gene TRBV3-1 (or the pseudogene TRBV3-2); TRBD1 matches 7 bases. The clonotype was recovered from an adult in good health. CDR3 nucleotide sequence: TGTGCCGTCGGGACAGCGGACAATCAGCCCCAGCATTTT. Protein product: CAVGTADNQPQHF.